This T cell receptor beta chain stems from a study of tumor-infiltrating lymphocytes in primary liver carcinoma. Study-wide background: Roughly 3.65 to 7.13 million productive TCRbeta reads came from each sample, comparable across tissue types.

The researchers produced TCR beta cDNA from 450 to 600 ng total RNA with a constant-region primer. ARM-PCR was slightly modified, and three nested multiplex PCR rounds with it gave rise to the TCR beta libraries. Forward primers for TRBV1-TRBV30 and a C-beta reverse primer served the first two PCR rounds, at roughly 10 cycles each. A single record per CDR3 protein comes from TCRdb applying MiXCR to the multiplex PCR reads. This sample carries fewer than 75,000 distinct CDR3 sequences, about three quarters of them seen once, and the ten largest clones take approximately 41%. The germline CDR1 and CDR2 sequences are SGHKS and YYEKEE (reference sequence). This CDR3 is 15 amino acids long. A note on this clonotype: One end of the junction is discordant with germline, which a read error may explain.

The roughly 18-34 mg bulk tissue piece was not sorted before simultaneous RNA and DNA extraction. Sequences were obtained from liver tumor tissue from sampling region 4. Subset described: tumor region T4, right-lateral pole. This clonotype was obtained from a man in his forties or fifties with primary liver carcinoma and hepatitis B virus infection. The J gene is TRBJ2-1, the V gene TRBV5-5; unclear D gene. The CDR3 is CASSLVPGRYDKQFF. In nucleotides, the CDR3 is TGCGCCAGCAGCTTGGTTCCCGGACGGTACGATAAGCAGTTCTTC.